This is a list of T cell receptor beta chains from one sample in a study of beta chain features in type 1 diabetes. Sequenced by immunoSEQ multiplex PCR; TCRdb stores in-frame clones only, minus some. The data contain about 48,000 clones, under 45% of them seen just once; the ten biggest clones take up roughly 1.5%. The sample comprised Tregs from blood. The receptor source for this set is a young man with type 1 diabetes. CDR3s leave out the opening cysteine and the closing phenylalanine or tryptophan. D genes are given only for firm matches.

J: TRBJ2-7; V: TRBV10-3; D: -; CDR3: AISQSLFSGYEQY
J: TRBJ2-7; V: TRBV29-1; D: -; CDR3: SVEGAAAYEQY
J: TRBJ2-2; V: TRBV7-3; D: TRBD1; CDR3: ASSTSEGARVPGELF
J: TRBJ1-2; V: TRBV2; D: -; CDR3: ASSEHLNYGYT
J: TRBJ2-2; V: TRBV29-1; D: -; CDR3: SVASENTGELF
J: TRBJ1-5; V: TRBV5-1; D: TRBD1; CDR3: ASSSTGSGEPQH
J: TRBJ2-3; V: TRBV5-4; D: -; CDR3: ASSRTSTDTQY
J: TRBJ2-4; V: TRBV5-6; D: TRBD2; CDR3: ASSYFGLAGGKNIQY
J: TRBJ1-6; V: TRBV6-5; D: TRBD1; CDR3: ASSYSGQGISPLH
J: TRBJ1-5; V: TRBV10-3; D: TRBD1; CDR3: AISKGQSNQPQH
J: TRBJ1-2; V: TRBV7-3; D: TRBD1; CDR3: ASSPPGQPYAGYT
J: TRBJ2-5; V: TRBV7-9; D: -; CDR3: ASSLLTGETQY
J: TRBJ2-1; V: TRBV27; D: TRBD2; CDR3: ASSSSSGSTSSYNEQF
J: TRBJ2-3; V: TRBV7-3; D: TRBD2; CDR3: ASSLRLAAGDTQY
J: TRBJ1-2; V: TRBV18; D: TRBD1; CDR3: ASSPRETGEGYT
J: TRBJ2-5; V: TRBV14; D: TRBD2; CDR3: ASSQGLVAGGGETQY
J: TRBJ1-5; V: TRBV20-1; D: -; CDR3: SASLRGPQH